Listed here are 5 T cell receptor beta chains from one sample, sequenced in a study of T-cell memory formation after mild COVID-19. TCRdb reprocessed the 5' RACE reads via MiXCR and lists one record per CDR3 protein. The table shows more than 150,000 distinct CDR3 sequences, with approximately 18% occurring only once. Specimen: PBMCs or a T cell subset sorted from them (not recorded which). The receptors come from a man aged 18 to 29 who had mild COVID-19 (a few samples of this study predate the infection). Cell type and time point are not known.

V is TRBV20-1 and J is TRBJ1-6, with 7 bases that match TRBD1. The CDR3 is made up of 14 amino acids. V lost 5 bases, J lost 8 bases, and 9 bases stayed unmatched. Germline CDR1 and CDR2: DFQATT and SNEGSKA (reference sequence). CDR3 protein: CSARGDSFYSPLHF. CDR3 in DNA: TGCAGTGCTCGCGGGGACAGCTTCTATTCACCCCTCCACTTT.

This clonotype has ten or more counts. The chain joins TRBV20-1 to TRBJ2-1; the match to TRBD1 covers 9 bases. This CDR3 region has 15 residues. Germline lookup yields CDR1 DFQATT and CDR2 SNEGSKA (reference sequence). V shed 5 bases, J shed 8 bases, and the junction held 13 bases outside the gene matches. CDR3 sequence reads: CSAGTGTGIWDEQFF. In nucleotides, the CDR3 is TGCAGTGCTGGAACCGGGACAGGGATTTGGGATGAGCAGTTCTTC.

This rearrangement joins TRBV11-2 to TRBJ1-1; no clear D. The CDR3 is made up of 14 amino acids. V was shortened by 0 bases and J by 4 bases, with 9 bases between the two germline ends. From germline, CDR1 is SGHAT and CDR2 FQNNGV. Here the CDR3 DNA reads TGTGCCAGCAGCTTAGATACTTTGCCCACTGAAGCTTTCTTT. Residues: CASSLDTLPTEAFF.

The rearrangement joins TRBV5-1 to TRBJ1-2; TRBD1 agrees at 10 bases. J was trimmed by 7 bases and V by 4 bases; bases with no gene match: 10. The CDR3 runs to 15 residues. The germline V gene has CDR1 SGHRS and CDR2 YFSETQ. Written as DNA, the CDR3 is TGCGCCAGCAGCCAAAGGACAGGGGGAAACGGTGGCTACACCTTC. It specifies CASSQRTGGNGGYTF.

This clonotype appeared a few times. The chain links TRBV11-2 to TRBJ1-5; perhaps TRBD1 as D (5 bases). Trimming removed 0 bases from V and 5 bases from J, with 8 bases in between. The CDR3 is 14 residues long. CDR1 and CDR2 from the germline V gene are SGHAT and FQNNGV. CDR3 sequence reads: CASSLDGGDQPQHF. CDR3 sequence (DNA): TGTGCCAGCAGCTTAGACGGGGGGGATCAGCCCCAGCATTTT.